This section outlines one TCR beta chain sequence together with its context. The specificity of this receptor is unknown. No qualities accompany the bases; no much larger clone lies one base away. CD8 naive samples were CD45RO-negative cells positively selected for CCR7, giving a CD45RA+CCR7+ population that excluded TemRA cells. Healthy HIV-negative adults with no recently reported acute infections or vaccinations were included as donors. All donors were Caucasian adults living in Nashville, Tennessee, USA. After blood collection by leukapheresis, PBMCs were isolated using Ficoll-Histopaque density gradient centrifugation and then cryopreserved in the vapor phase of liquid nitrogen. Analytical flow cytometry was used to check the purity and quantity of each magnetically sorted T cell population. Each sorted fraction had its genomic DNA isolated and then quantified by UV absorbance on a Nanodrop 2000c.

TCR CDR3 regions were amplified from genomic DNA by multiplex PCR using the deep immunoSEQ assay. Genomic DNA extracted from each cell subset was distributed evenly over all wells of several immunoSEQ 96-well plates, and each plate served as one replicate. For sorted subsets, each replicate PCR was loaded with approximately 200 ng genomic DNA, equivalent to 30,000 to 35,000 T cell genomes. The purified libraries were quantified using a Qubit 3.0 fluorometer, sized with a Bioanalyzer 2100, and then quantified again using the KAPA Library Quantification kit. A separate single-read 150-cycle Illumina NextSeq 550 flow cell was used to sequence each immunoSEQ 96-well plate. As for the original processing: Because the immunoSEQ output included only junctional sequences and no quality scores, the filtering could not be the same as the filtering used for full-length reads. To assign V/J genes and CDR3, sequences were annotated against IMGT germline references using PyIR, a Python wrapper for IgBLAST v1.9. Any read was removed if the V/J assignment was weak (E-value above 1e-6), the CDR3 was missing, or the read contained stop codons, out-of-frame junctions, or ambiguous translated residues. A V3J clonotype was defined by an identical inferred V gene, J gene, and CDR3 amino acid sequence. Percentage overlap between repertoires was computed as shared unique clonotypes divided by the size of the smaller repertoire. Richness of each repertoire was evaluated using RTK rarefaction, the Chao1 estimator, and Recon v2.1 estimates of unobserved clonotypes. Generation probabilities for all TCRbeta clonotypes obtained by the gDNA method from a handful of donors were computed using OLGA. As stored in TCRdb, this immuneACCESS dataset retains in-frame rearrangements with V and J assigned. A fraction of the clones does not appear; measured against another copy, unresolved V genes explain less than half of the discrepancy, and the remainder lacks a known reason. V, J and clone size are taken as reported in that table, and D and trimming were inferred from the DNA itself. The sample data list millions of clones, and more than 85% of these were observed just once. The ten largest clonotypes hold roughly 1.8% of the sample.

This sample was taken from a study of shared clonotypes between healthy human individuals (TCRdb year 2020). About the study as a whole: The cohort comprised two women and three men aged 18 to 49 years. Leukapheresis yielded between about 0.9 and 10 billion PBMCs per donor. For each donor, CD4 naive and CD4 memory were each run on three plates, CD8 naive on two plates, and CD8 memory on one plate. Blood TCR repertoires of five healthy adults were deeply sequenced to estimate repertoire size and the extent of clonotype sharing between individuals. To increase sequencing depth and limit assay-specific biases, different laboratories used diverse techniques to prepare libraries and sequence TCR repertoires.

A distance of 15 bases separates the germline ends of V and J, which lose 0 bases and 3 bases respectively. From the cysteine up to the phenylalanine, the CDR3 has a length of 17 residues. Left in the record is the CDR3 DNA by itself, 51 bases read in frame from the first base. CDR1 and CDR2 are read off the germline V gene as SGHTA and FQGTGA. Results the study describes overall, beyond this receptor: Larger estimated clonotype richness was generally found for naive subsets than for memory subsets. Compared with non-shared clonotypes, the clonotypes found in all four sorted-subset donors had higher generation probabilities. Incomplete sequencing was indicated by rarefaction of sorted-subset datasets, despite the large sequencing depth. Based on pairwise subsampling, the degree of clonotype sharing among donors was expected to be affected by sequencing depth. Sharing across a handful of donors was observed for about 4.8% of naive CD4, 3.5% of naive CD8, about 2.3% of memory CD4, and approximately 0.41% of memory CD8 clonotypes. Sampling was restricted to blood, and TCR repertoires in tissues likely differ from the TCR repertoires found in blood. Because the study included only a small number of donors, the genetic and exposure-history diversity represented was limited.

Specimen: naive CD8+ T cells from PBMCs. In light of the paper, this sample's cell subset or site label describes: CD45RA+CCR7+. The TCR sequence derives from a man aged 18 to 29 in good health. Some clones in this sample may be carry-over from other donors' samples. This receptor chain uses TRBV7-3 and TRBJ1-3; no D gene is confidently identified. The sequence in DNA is TGTGCCAGCAGCTTAACGACGGACCAAGGAAATGGAAACACCATATATTTT. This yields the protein CASSLTTDQGNGNTIYF.